This T cell receptor (beta chain) was observed in a study of CD4 T cells in relation to SARS-CoV-2 and coronaviruses. Only in-frame clones appear in the TCRdb table, and some are missing; sequencing was by immunoSEQ multiplex PCR. The table lists 25,000 or so clones, over 65% of them singletons, with 25% to 30% in the top ten. Note on this clone: Antigen: not known.

V shed 4 bases, J shed 8 bases, and the junction held 10 bases outside the gene matches. CDR1 and CDR2 from the germline V gene are LNHDA and SQIVND (reference sequence). The CDR3 runs to 14 residues. Before the COVID-19 pandemic, during about 2011-2019, CD4+ T cells were taken from unexposed donors. Isolation of CD4+ T cells took place after approximately 10 days in culture. This chain joins TRBV19 and TRBJ2-7; 8 bases agree with TRBD1. The sequence was collected from a human donor in good health. Sequencing used CD4+ T cells from PBMCs, cultured in vitro. The CDR3 nucleotides read TGTGCCAGTAGTAAGTTTGGACAGGGAAGCCAGCAGTACTTC. Its protein product is CASSKFGQGSQQYF. The full variable domain, in which reference TRBV19 and TRBJ2-7 provide the parts outside the CDR3, is DGGITQSPKYLFRKEGQNVTLSCEQNLNHDAMYWYRQDPGQGLRLIYYSQIVNDFQKGDIAEGYSVSREKKESFPLTVTSAQKNPTAFYLCASSKFGQGSQQYFGPGTRLTVT.